This T cell receptor beta chain originates from a study of beta chain features in type 1 diabetes. Expressed TCRB transcripts were sequenced after all isolated RNA was converted to cDNA. The data were produced by immunoSEQ multiplex PCR, yet TCRdb's version contains in-frame clones alone and is incomplete. The sample holds 300,000 to 400,000 clones, less than 9.5% seen once. The trim removed 4 bases at V and 4 bases at J, leaving 4 bases unmatched. Germline V gene sequence: CDR1 SGHRS, CDR2 YFSETQ. CDR3 length: 14 residues. The chain combines TRBV5-1 with TRBJ2-5; 10 bases match TRBD1. Sample: central memory CD4+ T cells from blood. The source is a woman between 18 and 30 years old in good health. CDR3 protein: CASSIGQGGETQYF. For the CDR3, the DNA is TGCGCCAGCAGCATCGGACAGGGGGGAGAGACCCAGTACTTC.